This T cell receptor beta chain was sequenced during a study of blood T cell repertoires in COVID-19. About the study: Italy, Spain and the United States were the sources of the convalescent and acute COVID-19 samples. PBMCs, B-cell-depleted T cells, or T cells were the source of the cDNA or gDNA that made up the material.

Deletions cut 4 bases from V and 2 bases from J, with 11 bases between. Germline V gives CDR1 SGDLS, CDR2 YYNGEE. There are 14 residues in the CDR3. In the original processing: For nucleated cells, counts were estimated from reference gene primer amplification. Sequencing was performed with immunoSEQ multiplex PCR; in TCRdb, only in-frame clones are kept and a portion is missing. V, J and clone size are taken as reported in that table, and D and trimming were inferred from the DNA itself. The sample lists around 250,000 clones, roughly 89% occurring once. The V gene is TRBV9, the J gene TRBJ2-3; D gene uncertain. The sequence was obtained from a woman in her thirties or forties who had recovered from COVID-19. The sample was peripheral blood. The CDR3 is CASSTRQFTDTQYF. CDR3 DNA sequence: TGTGCCAGCAGCACGCGGCAATTCACAGATACGCAGTATTTT.